This section outlines one T cell receptor beta chain sequence together with its context. The antigen is not known. This entry comes from a study of cytomegalovirus exposure and HLA in healthy donors. Study overall: There were 350 to 400 genotyped donors. Of these, 81% fell in the genetic ancestry cluster associated with self-reported Caucasian donors.

General observations from the study: Accounts indicate the classifier identified cytomegalovirus status with strong specificity and sensitivity. Confirmation in vitro established that a few CMV-associated chains were specific for CMV antigens. It has been reported that TCR beta sequences accurately predicted the HLA-A and HLA-B alleles of most subjects.

CDR3 length equals 14 residues. V lost 4 bases, J lost 2 bases, and 12 bases lay in between. Germline CDR1 KGHSH, CDR2 LQKENI. The PCR had 60 Vbeta and 13 Jbeta primers. Sequencing used immunoSEQ multiplex PCR; TCRdb keeps in-frame clones, though not all of them. The data show more than 95,000 clones, roughly 76% seen once. This sequence was found in a man under 40 in good health and CMV-seropositive. The chain couples TRBV18 to TRBJ2-7; tentative D call: TRBD1 (6 bases). The sample comprised PBMCs. The CDR3 sequence is CASSRYRETYEQYF. CDR3 bases: TGTGCCAGCTCACGCTACAGGGAAACCTACGAGCAGTACTTC.